This TCR beta chain was recovered during a study of T cells after yellow fever vaccination. Study-level background: Preparation of fractions with low cell numbers was performed using SMART-Seq v4 Ultra Low Input. General study points: Re-detected after boosting: most primary clones, about 95% of CD4 and roughly 88% of CD8. A limited proportion of clonotypes was detected within both the CD4 and CD8 compartments.

One entry per CDR3 protein, called by TCRdb with MiXCR from the 5' RACE reads. The table records about 550,000 distinct CDR3 sequences, roughly 19% of them present only once. The germline gives CDR1 DFQATT, CDR2 SNEGSKA (reference sequence). This CDR3 comprises 14 residues. With 5 bases removed from V and 5 bases from J, the gap between germline ends came to 19 bases. A few counts support this clonotype. What it recognizes is unknown. The chain recombines TRBV20-1 with TRBJ2-7; D possibly matches TRBD1 or TRBD2 (6 bases each). This TCR was recovered from a man aged 25 to 45 who received the YFV17D yellow fever vaccine. The sequencing here drew on PBMCs, taken 15 days after the yellow fever booster vaccination. The CDR3 loop reads CSAPQGQPSDEQYF. CDR3 bases: TGCAGTGCTCCGCAGGGGCAGCCTAGCGACGAGCAGTACTTC.